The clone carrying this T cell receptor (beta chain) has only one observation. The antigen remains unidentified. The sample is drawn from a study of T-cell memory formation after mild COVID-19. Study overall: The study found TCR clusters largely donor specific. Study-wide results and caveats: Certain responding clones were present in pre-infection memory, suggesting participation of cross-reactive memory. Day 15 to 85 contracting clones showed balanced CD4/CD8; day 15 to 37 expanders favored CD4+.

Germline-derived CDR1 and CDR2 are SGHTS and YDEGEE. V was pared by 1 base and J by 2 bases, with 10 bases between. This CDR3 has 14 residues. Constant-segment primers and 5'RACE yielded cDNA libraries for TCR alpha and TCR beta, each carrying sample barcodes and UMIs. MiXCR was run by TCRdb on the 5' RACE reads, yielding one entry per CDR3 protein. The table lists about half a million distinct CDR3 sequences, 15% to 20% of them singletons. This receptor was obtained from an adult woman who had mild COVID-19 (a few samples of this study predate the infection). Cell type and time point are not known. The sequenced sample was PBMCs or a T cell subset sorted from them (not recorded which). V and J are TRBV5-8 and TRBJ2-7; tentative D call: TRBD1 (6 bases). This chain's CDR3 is CASSLQQGPYEQYF. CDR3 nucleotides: TGTGCCAGCAGCTTGCAACAGGGCCCCTACGAGCAGTACTTC.